Each of the 32 T cell receptor beta chains below was sequenced from the same sample in a study of regulatory T cells in long-lasting Graves disease. The time point here: newly diagnosed GD, antithyroid drugs for less than 3 months. Generation of the TCR library employed RNA extracted from PBMCs. Investigators prepared the TCR beta libraries by applying iRepertoire HTBI primers and Arm-PCR of CDR3 regions. TCRdb reprocessed the multiplex PCR reads via MiXCR and lists one record per CDR3 protein. The repertoire includes about 540,000 distinct CDR3 sequences, 13% of them detected once, and 10% sits in the top ten. The same data also went into a second study, on T cells in Graves' hyperthyroidism and ophthalmopathy.

The sequencing here drew on peripheral blood mononuclear cells (PBMCs), taken at new diagnosis, from a patient treated with antithyroid drugs. The receptor source for this set is a man between 25 and 39 years old with Graves disease.

This chain uses TRBV9 with TRBJ2-1; no clear D. Germline CDR1 SGDLS, CDR2 YYNGEE. V was trimmed by 3 bases and J by 6 bases, leaving 19 bases between them. This CDR3 spans 16 amino acids. The CDR3: CASSDRSRAVPNEQFF. DNA of the CDR3: TGTGCCAGCAGCGATCGTTCGCGTGCCGTCCCCAATGAGCAGTTCTTC.

CDR3 in amino acids: CASSLISEGNQPQHF. CDR3 DNA: TGTGCCAGCAGCTTGATCAGTGAGGGCAATCAGCCCCAGCATTTT. V and J are TRBV5-6 and TRBJ1-5, with D hard to call. Germline assignment: CDR1 SGHDT and CDR2 YYEEEE. V was clipped by 1 base and J by 2 bases, with 10 bases between them. The CDR3 length is 15 residues.

The rearrangement joins TRBV3-1 to TRBJ2-5, with TRBD2 matching over 8 bases. V lost 0 bases, J lost 9 bases, and 6 bases stayed unmatched. Looked up from germline, CDR1 is LGHDT and CDR2 is YNNKEL (reference sequence). The CDR3 loop spans 14 amino acids. This chain's CDR3 is CASSQDLTSGSQYF. For the CDR3, the DNA is TGTGCCAGCAGCCAAGATCTAACTAGCGGTTCCCAGTACTTC.

This clonotype was observed at least ten times. The CDR3 is CSARVGWPSGNEQFF. In nucleotides, the CDR3 is TGCAGTGCTAGAGTAGGCTGGCCTTCGGGCAATGAGCAGTTCTTC. V gene TRBV20-1 combines with J gene TRBJ2-1; D is uncertain. Trimming shortened V by 1 base and J by 6 bases, and 16 bases separated the two germline ends. The CDR3 consists of 15 residues. Germline CDR1 and CDR2: DFQATT and SNEGSKA (reference sequence).

This clonotype has just a few counts. The chain is built from TRBV3-1 and TRBJ2-3, with D unresolved. Germline V gives CDR1 LGHDT, CDR2 YNNKEL (reference sequence). Deletions cut 1 base from V and 4 bases from J, with 3 bases between. The length of the CDR3 is 12 residues. CDR3 sequence (DNA): TGTGCCAGCAGCCAAGCTTCAGATACGCAGTATTTT. Protein: CASSQASDTQYF.

This clonotype was detected many times. This chain links TRBV6-2 or TRBV6-3 with TRBJ2-2, with D perhaps matching TRBD2 (6 bases). Germline loops: CDR1 MNHEY, CDR2 SVGEGT. V lost 6 bases, J lost 1 base, and 12 bases lay in between. The CDR3 length is 15 residues. DNA of the CDR3: TGTGCCAGCAGAGCCGGGACTGTGAACACCGGGGAGCTGTTTTTT. This gives the protein CASRAGTVNTGELFF.

This clonotype showed up just a few times. The V call is TRBV12-3 or TRBV12-4, the J call TRBJ2-3; 9 bases match TRBD2. After removal of 6 bases from V and 1 base from J, the junction contained 2 bases not matched to a gene. There are 14 residues in the CDR3. The CDR3: CASRKREGTDTQYF. Here the CDR3 DNA reads TGTGCCAGCAGGAAGCGGGAGGGCACAGATACGCAGTATTTT.

The sample holds many counts of this clonotype. The chain has TRBV7-2 and TRBJ2-2; no clear D gene. The germline CDR1 and CDR2 sequences are SGHTA and FQGNSA. Trimming pared 1 base from V and 4 bases from J, leaving 10 bases between. This CDR3 is 15 amino acids long. The CDR3 nucleotides are TGTGCCAGCAGCTTAGTAGAAGGGATCACCGGGGAGCTGTTTTTT. This translates into CASSLVEGITGELFF.

Ten or more counts support this clonotype. The V call is TRBV12-3 or TRBV12-4, the J call TRBJ2-5; 8 positions match TRBD2. The length of the CDR3 is 15 residues. After removal of 2 bases from V and 1 base from J, the junction contained 3 bases not matched to a gene. As DNA, the CDR3 is TGTGCCAGCAGTTTAACGGGAGGGTCCCAAGAGACCCAGTACTTC. This gives the protein CASSLTGGSQETQYF.

This clonotype was observed a handful of times. In DNA, the CDR3 is TGTGCCAGCAACGGGGACTCTAGCGGGAGGGCCGATACGCAGTATTTT. This codes for CASNGDSSGRADTQYF. The J gene is TRBJ2-3, the V gene TRBV27; TRBD2 agrees at 12 bases. With V trimmed by 7 bases and J by 6 bases, 11 bases remained unmatched. The germline CDR1 and CDR2 sequences are MNHEY and SMNVEV (reference sequence). This CDR3 is built from 16 residues.

This clonotype was seen ten or more times. J is TRBJ2-3 and V is TRBV19, with TRBD2 matching over 9 bases. V gave up 3 bases and J gave up 4 bases; unmatched junction bases: 8. CDR3 length equals 16 residues. Per the germline V gene, CDR1 is LNHDA and CDR2 is SQIVND (reference sequence). CDR3 amino acids: CASSMILAGRADTQYF. CDR3 sequence (DNA): TGTGCCAGTAGTATGATCCTAGCGGGAAGAGCAGATACGCAGTATTTT.

This clonotype was seen many times. The J gene is TRBJ2-3, the V gene TRBV27; D gene unclear. Germline-derived CDR1 and CDR2 are MNHEY and SMNVEV (reference sequence). V lost 3 bases to trimming and J lost 2 bases, with 12 bases between them. This CDR3 spans 15 amino acids. The chain's CDR3 is CASSFSAPPTDTQYF. The DNA for the CDR3 is TGTGCCAGCAGTTTTTCCGCCCCCCCCACAGATACGCAGTATTTT.

Ten or more counts support this clonotype. J is TRBJ2-3 and V is TRBV20-1; 10 positions match TRBD2. The CDR3 covers 15 residues. After removal of 5 bases from V and 4 bases from J, the junction contained 9 bases not matched to a gene. The germline gives CDR1 DFQATT, CDR2 SNEGSKA (reference sequence). In nucleotides, the CDR3 is TGCAGTGCTCATCAAAGCGGGAGGGTTTCAGATACGCAGTATTTT. Residues: CSAHQSGRVSDTQYF.

This clonotype has at least ten counts. The chain carries TRBV27 and TRBJ2-1; 9 nucleotides agree with TRBD2. Trimming at V came to 4 bases and at J to 8 bases, leaving 15 bases not matched to a gene. The CDR3 runs 17 residues. Germline V gene sequence: CDR1 MNHEY, CDR2 SMNVEV (reference sequence). CDR3 in DNA: TGTGCCAGCAGTTCCCTCAATCTAGCGGGAATTGTCGATGAGCAGTTCTTC. Translating it yields CASSSLNLAGIVDEQFF.

This clonotype was seen at least ten times. The V call is TRBV20-1, the J call TRBJ2-1; D gene ambiguous. The V end lost 6 bases, the J end lost 4 bases, and 16 bases lay between the germline ends. Germline V lookup: CDR1 DFQATT, CDR2 SNEGSKA (reference sequence). The CDR3 spans 14 residues. The CDR3: CSANLEGSYNEQFF. The CDR3 DNA is TGCAGTGCCAACCTCGAAGGCAGTTACAATGAGCAGTTCTTC.

This clonotype was seen repeatedly, ten times or more. V is TRBV24-1 and J is TRBJ1-5, with D unclear. Germline CDR1 KGHDR, CDR2 SFDVKD. CDR3 length equals 14 residues. V gave up 2 bases and J gave up 7 bases, with 11 bases separating them. This CDR3 reads CATSDWTAPQPQHF. CDR3 DNA sequence: TGTGCCACCAGTGATTGGACCGCTCCGCAGCCCCAGCATTTT.

This clonotype was counted at least ten times. CDR3 sequence: CASSPYEQYF. The DNA for the CDR3 is TGTGCCAGCAGCCCCTACGAGCAGTACTTC. The genes are TRBV12-3 or TRBV12-4 and TRBJ2-7; unclear D gene. This CDR3 region has 10 residues. Trimming took 6 bases from V and 2 from J, leaving 2 bases between them.

As for this clonotype: The junction differs from germline at one of its ends, possibly a read error. V is TRBV6-4 and J is TRBJ2-7; D unresolved. Germline V gives CDR1 MRHNA, CDR2 SNTAGT. The CDR3 is made up of 11 amino acids. The CDR3, as DNA: TGTGCCGGCAGCCTGAGCTACGAGCAGTACTTC. Translating it yields CAGSLSYEQYF.

Regarding this clonotype: With only one base between it and a far larger clone, this is likely a read error. The chain carries TRBV20-1 and TRBJ2-5; TRBD2 aligns across 11 bases. V lost 3 bases and J lost 11; bases outside the gene matches: 17. This CDR3 contains 16 residues. Germline loops: CDR1 DFQATT, CDR2 SNEGSKA (reference sequence). The CDR3 DNA reads as TGCAGTGCTAGCCTTGCGGCTAGCGGGGGGTACAATGAGCAGTACTTC. It codes for CSASLAASGGYNEQYF.

This chain connects TRBV7-3 to TRBJ2-3; TRBD2 aligns across 14 bases. Germline trimming cut 5 bases from V and 6 bases from J; bases unmatched to any gene: 10. Looked up from germline, CDR1 is SGHTA and CDR2 is FQGTGA. The CDR3 covers 17 residues. CDR3 in amino acids: CASSHTGTSGSGDTQYF. Written as DNA, the CDR3 is TGTGCCAGCAGCCACACCGGGACTAGCGGGAGTGGGGATACGCAGTATTTT.

This clonotype has more than one count but fewer than ten. The J gene is TRBJ2-3, the V gene TRBV19; D might be TRBD1 or TRBD2, each matching 5 bases. The CDR3 runs 15 residues. V lost 3 bases, J lost 2 bases, and 12 bases lay in between. Germline CDR1 is LNHDA and CDR2 is SQIVND (reference sequence). The CDR3 coding sequence is TGTGCCAGTAGTATTAGAGGGACCTACACAGATACGCAGTATTTT. The encoded protein is CASSIRGTYTDTQYF.

This clonotype was counted a few times. V gene TRBV20-1 combines with J gene TRBJ2-3; D gene ambiguous. Germline V lookup: CDR1 DFQATT, CDR2 SNEGSKA (reference sequence). V gave up 0 bases and J gave up 6 bases, with 16 bases separating them. CDR3 length: 15 amino acids. The CDR3 reads CSARDRQDHLDTQYF. The DNA for the CDR3 is TGCAGTGCTAGAGATAGGCAGGACCATCTGGATACGCAGTATTTT.

This clonotype was seen repeatedly, ten times or more. The chain combines TRBV28 with TRBJ1-2, with D uncertain. Germline V gives CDR1 MDHEN, CDR2 SYDVKM. Trimming removed 7 bases at V and 1 base at J, with 10 bases between. The CDR3 totals 13 residues. Here the CDR3 DNA reads TGTGCCAGCACCTACCAGAGTAACTATGGCTACACCTTC. It translates to CASTYQSNYGYTF.

The sample holds a few counts of this clonotype. The rearrangement joins TRBV20-1 to TRBJ1-4; weak D call: TRBD1 (6 bases). The CDR3 contains 16 residues. Germline CDR1 is DFQATT and CDR2 is SNEGSKA (reference sequence). With 0 bases removed from V and 6 bases from J, the gap between germline ends came to 17 bases. Written as DNA, the CDR3 is TGCAGTGCTAGAGATCCCCAACCAGGGGATCATGAAAAACTGTTTTTT. It is translated as CSARDPQPGDHEKLFF.

As to this clonotype: A far larger clone is just one base off, so this is likely a read error. The chain recombines TRBV12-3 or TRBV12-4 with TRBJ1-2; D is unresolved. Trimming removed 5 bases from V and 6 bases from J, with 16 bases in between. CDR3 length: 14 residues. CDR3 amino acids: CASSEGRQNHGYTF. The CDR3 DNA reads TGTGCCAGCAGTGAAGGGCGGCAGAACCATGGCTACACCTTC.

This clonotype was found many times. The V call is TRBV7-2, the J call TRBJ1-4; D unclear. Germline CDR1 is SGHTA and CDR2 is FQGNSA. The CDR3 has 17 amino acids. Trimming took off 1 base at V and 0 bases at J, with 12 bases between the two ends. The DNA for the CDR3 is TGTGCCAGCAGCTTAGGTTTAGGGCCAGCAACTAATGAAAAACTGTTTTTT. This encodes CASSLGLGPATNEKLFF.

Concerning this clonotype: A much larger clone differs from this one at a single base, so this may be a read error. The J gene is TRBJ2-3, the V gene TRBV30; perhaps TRBD2 as D (5 bases). V was trimmed by 4 bases and J by 8 bases, leaving 16 bases between them. This CDR3 contains 13 residues. The germline CDR1 and CDR2 sequences are GTSNPN and SVGIG (reference sequence). The CDR3 protein is CAWKASDEGTQYF. In DNA form, the CDR3 reads TGTGCCTGGAAAGCCTCGGATGAGGGTACGCAGTATTTT.

About this clonotype itself: A read error may explain this, as a much larger clone is one base away. The genes are TRBV28 and TRBJ1-3; a possible D gene is TRBD1 (6 bases). The CDR3 has 15 residues. The V gene's germline CDR1 is MDHEN and CDR2 SYDVKM. The CDR3 DNA is TGTGCCAGCAGTTTATGGTCAGGGGTTGGAAACACCAGATATTTT. Translating gives CASSLWSGVGNTRYF.

This clonotype was seen at least ten times. The V gene is TRBV2, the J gene TRBJ2-5; D possibly corresponds to TRBD1 (6 bases). Germline V lookup: CDR1 SNHLY, CDR2 FYNNEI. CDR3 length: 17 residues. Between the trimmed V and J ends, which lost 6 bases and 1 base, there was a span of 21 bases. Written as DNA, the CDR3 is TGTGCCAGCAGGCAAAACAGGGACGGTGACTTCCAAGAGACCCAGTACTTC. This translates into CASRQNRDGDFQETQYF.

This clonotype was counted many times. V is TRBV3-1 and J is TRBJ2-1; D is perhaps TRBD1 (5 bases). Germline CDR1 is LGHDT and CDR2 is YNNKEL (reference sequence). CDR3 length: 13 residues. The V and J ends lost 2 bases and 8 bases respectively, with 10 bases between them. Here the CDR3 reads CASSQQVGDEQFF. CDR3 in DNA: TGTGCCAGCAGCCAACAGGTAGGGGATGAGCAGTTCTTC.

The chain recombines TRBV19 with TRBJ2-4; D may be TRBD1 (6 bases). The CDR3 contains 15 residues. Trimming removed 3 bases from V and 5 bases from J, with 14 bases in between. Germline-derived CDR1 and CDR2 are LNHDA and SQIVND (reference sequence). The CDR3 sequence: CASSMRTGSQNIQYF. The CDR3 region has the DNA TGTGCCAGTAGTATGAGAACAGGGTCCCAAAACATTCAGTACTTC.

This clonotype was picked up a small number of times. The chain joins TRBV12-5 to TRBJ2-7; D is uncertain. Germline assignment: CDR1 LGHNT and CDR2 FRNRAP. Trimming cost V 5 bases and J 6 bases, with 32 bases left between them. The CDR3 runs 19 residues. The CDR3: CASGLWPLRTAGPLSEQYF. The CDR3 nucleotides read TGTGCTAGTGGTCTTTGGCCCCTCCGTACGGCAGGACCACTCAGCGAGCAGTACTTC.